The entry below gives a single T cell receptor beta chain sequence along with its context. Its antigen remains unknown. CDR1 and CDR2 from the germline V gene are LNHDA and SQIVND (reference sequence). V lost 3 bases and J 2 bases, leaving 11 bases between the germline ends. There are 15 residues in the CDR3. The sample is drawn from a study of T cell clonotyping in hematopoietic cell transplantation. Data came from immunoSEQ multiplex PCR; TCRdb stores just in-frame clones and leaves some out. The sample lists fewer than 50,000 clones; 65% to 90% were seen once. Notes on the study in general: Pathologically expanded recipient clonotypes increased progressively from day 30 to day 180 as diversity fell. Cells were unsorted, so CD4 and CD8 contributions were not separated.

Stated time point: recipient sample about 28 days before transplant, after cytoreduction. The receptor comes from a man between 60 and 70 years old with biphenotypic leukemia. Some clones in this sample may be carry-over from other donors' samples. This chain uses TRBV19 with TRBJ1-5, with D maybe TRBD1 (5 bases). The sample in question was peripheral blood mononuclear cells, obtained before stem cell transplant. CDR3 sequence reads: CASSIRPGGNQPQHF. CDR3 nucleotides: TGTGCCAGTAGTATCCGACCGGGGGGCAATCAGCCCCAGCATTTT.